The clone carrying this TCR beta chain has just one count. The CDR3 length is 15 residues. The V gene's germline CDR1 is SEHNR and CDR2 FQNEAQ (reference sequence). Germline trimming cut 3 bases from V and 4 bases from J; bases unmatched to any gene: 1. TCRdb's table, derived via immunoSEQ multiplex PCR, lists solely in-frame clones and lacks some. The sample holds around 300,000 clones; roughly 88% are singletons and the top ten take 9.5% to 11%. This entry is derived from a study of blood T cell repertoires in COVID-19. Study background: Some COVID-19 samples were acute and others convalescent; all came from the United States, Italy and Spain.

Sequenced sample: peripheral blood. V gene TRBV7-9 combines with J gene TRBJ2-2, with 11 bases that match TRBD1. The sequence came from a woman between 65 and 79 years old with acute or convalescent COVID-19. The CDR3 here is CASSLGQGVTGELFF. The CDR3 DNA reads as TGTGCCAGCAGCTTGGGACAGGGGGTCACCGGGGAGCTGTTTTTT.